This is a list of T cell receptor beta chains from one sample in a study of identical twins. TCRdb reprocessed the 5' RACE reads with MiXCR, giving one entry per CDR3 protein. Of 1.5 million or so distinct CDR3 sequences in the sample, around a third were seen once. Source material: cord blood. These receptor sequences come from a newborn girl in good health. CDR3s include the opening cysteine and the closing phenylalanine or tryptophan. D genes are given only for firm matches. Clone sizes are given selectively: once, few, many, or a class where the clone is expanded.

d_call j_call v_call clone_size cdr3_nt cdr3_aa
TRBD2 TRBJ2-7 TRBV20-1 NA TGCAGTGCGGCGATTAGCGGGGGATCCTACAATGAGCAGTACTTC CSAAISGGSYNEQYF
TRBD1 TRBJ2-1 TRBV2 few TGTGCCAGCAGACTCCGGGACAGAGCCTACAATGAGCAGTTCTTC CASRLRDRAYNEQFF
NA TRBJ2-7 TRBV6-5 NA TGTGCCAGCAGTTTGACTAGTTCGAATGTTGCCTACGAGCAGTACTTC CASSLTSSNVAYEQYF
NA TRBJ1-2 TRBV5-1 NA TGCGCCAGCAGCCCATCGACGCCGAACTATGGCTACACCTTC CASSPSTPNYGYTF
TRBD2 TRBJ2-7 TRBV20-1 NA TGCAGTGCTAGAGATAGGATGGCTAGCGGGCGGGATGAGCAGTACTTC CSARDRMASGRDEQYF
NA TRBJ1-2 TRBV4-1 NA TGCGCCAGCAGCCAAGATCCGTACAGTGCTAACTATGGCTACACCTTC CASSQDPYSANYGYTF
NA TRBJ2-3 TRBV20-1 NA TGCAGTGCTAGAGCCGGCATGAACACAGATACGCAGTATTTT CSARAGMNTDTQYF
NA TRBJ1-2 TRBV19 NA TGTGCCAGTAGTACGGCAGGGAGAAGGAGCTACACCTTC CASSTAGRRSYTF
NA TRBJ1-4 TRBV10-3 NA TGTGCCATCAGTGAGTCGGAGGCCTCCGAAAAACTGTTTTTT CAISESEASEKLFF
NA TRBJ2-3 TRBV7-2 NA TGTGCCACAGAGCGAGGGCGAGCGCGCACAGATACGCAGTATTTT CATERGRARTDTQYF
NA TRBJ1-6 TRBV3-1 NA TGTGCCAGCAGCCAAGATTTGCTTCGGCACAGAGGGTATTCACCCCTCCACTTT CASSQDLLRHRGYSPLHF
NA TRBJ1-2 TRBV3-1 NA TGTGCCAGCAGCCAAGATACAGGGTCTAACTATGGCTACACCTTC CASSQDTGSNYGYTF
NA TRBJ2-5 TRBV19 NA TGTGCCAGTAGTATAGTGGGATTCTCCTACAATGAGCAGTACTTC CASSIVGFSYNEQYF
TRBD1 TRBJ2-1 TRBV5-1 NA TGCGCCAGCAGCTGGGGGGACAGGGACAATGAGCAGTTCTTC CASSWGDRDNEQFF